What follows is one T cell receptor (beta chain) and its context. In the original workflow: Estimation of nucleated cell counts relied on the amplification of reference gene primers. Method: immunoSEQ multiplex PCR; TCRdb's copy keeps in-frame clones and lacks some. D and trimming come from the DNA, and the V and J calls and clone size come from that table. The sample consists of around 80,000 clones, roughly four fifths of them appearing once. The data were taken from a study of blood T cell repertoires in COVID-19. Study-wide context: COVID-19 samples, acute and convalescent, were from the United States, Italy and Spain. Nucleic acid was either cDNA or gDNA, and it came from T cells, B-cell-depleted T cells, or PBMCs.

V was pared by 4 bases and J by 4 bases, with 6 bases of the junction left unmatched. The CDR3 is made up of 14 amino acids. Germline assignment: CDR1 SGHNT and CDR2 YYREEE (reference sequence). The origin of this receptor is an elderly man with acute or convalescent COVID-19. The chain carries TRBV5-4 and TRBJ2-5, with 8 positions matching TRBD2. The specimen sequenced was peripheral blood. CDR3 loop: CASSTGSGGETQYF. The CDR3 nucleotides are TGTGCCAGCAGCACCGGGAGCGGGGGAGAGACCCAGTACTTC. Combining the CDR3 with reference TRBV5-4 and TRBJ2-5 gives the whole variable domain ETGVTQSPTHLIKTRGQQVTLRCSSQSGHNTVSWYQQALGQGPQFIFQYYREEENGRGNFPPRFSGLQFPNYSSELNVNALELDDSALYLCASSTGSGGETQYFGPGTRLLVL.